The 18 T cell receptor beta chains below were found in one sample sequenced in a study of T-cell reconstitution after alpha-beta-depleted transplantation in children. Unique molecular identifiers were incorporated when the TCRbeta library was constructed. From the PCR reads, TCRdb called clonotypes with MiXCR, one entry per CDR3 protein. The table shows 500,000 to 650,000 distinct CDR3 sequences, with approximately 10% occurring only once. The sequenced sample was PBMCs, mostly from graft donor cells, obtained 180 days after TCRalphabeta/CD19-depleted stem cell transplant. The receptor source for this set is a female patient between 2 and 15 years old who had a stem cell transplant for aplastic anemia, so the T cells may come from the graft donor.

The chain carries TRBV2 and TRBJ2-7; the D call may be TRBD1 or TRBD2 (5 bases each). Germline CDR1 SNHLY, CDR2 FYNNEI. Deletions cut 8 bases from V and 7 bases from J, with 30 bases between. The CDR3 loop spans 17 amino acids. The CDR3 bases are TGTGCCAGCTCGGTCCCAAGTTTTTTTAGGACCGAGGGGGAGCAGTACTTC. This encodes CASSVPSFFRTEGEQYF. The whole variable domain, filled in from reference TRBV2 and TRBJ2-7, reads EPEVTQTPSHQVTQMGQEVILRCVPISNHLYFYWYRQILGQKVEFLVSFYNNEISEKSEIFDDQFSVERPDGSNFTLKIRSTKLEDSAMYFCASSVPSFFRTEGEQYFGPGTRLTVT.

The V gene is TRBV20-1, the J gene TRBJ1-4; tentatively, D is TRBD1 (6 bases). Trimming cost V 1 base and J 5 bases, with 8 bases left between them. CDR1 and CDR2 from the germline V gene are DFQATT and SNEGSKA (reference sequence). The CDR3 sequence is 13 residues long. CDR3 protein: CSARGTANEKLFF. The CDR3 nucleotides are TGCAGTGCTAGAGGGACAGCAAATGAAAAACTGTTTTTT.

V and J are TRBV4-3 and TRBJ1-6, with D unclear. Trimming stripped 0 bases from V and 5 bases from J, with 14 bases between. Per the germline V gene, CDR1 is LGHNA and CDR2 is YSLEER. This CDR3 has 17 residues. The DNA of the CDR3 is TGCGCCAGCAGCCAAGATCGGCAGCTTGGGGATAATTCACCCCTCCACTTT. Its translation is CASSQDRQLGDNSPLHF.

This clonotype occurred many times. The chain recombines TRBV6-5 with TRBJ1-4; possible D gene TRBD1, 5 bases. Germline loops: CDR1 MNHEY, CDR2 SVGAGI. Trimming shortened V by 0 bases and J by 8 bases, and 13 bases separated the two germline ends. CDR3 length equals 15 residues. The CDR3 spells CASSYSGGAVEKLFF. The CDR3 nucleotides are TGTGCCAGCAGTTACTCGGGCGGGGCGGTCGAAAAACTGTTTTTT.

In its sample, this clonotype was seen a few times. This chain uses TRBV10-3 with TRBJ2-3, with D possibly TRBD2 on 6 matching bases. The length of the CDR3 is 13 residues. Germline assignment: CDR1 ENHRY and CDR2 SYGVKD. Between the trimmed V and J ends, which lost 6 bases and 2 bases, there was a span of 9 bases. The CDR3 loop is CAISGRSTDTQYF. CDR3 coding DNA: TGTGCCATCAGCGGGAGATCCACAGATACGCAGTATTTT.

This clonotype appeared a few times. This sequence joins TRBV12-3 or TRBV12-4 and TRBJ2-3; D remains unclear. The CDR3 runs to 12 residues. The V end lost 3 bases, the J end lost 5 bases, and 6 bases lay between the germline ends. This chain's CDR3 is CASSFPRDTQYF. The CDR3 nucleotides are TGTGCCAGCAGTTTTCCCCGAGATACGCAGTATTTT.

Many counts were recorded for this clonotype. The rearrangement joins TRBV7-2 to TRBJ2-3, with TRBD2 matching 9 bases. V trimming: 5 bases; J trimming: 5 bases; junction bases outside the gene matches: 8. Looked up from germline, CDR1 is SGHTA and CDR2 is FQGNSA. This CDR3 has 15 residues. The CDR3 is CASSRNRLAEDTQYF. CDR3 coding DNA: TGTGCCAGCAGCCGCAACCGACTAGCGGAAGATACGCAGTATTTT.

This chain links TRBV7-9 with TRBJ2-3; TRBD2 might be the D (5 bases). Germline loops: CDR1 SEHNR, CDR2 FQNEAQ (reference sequence). This CDR3 spans 13 amino acids. Trimming stripped 2 bases from V and 5 bases from J, with 8 bases between. CDR3 loop: CASSLFEGDTQYF. CDR3 coding DNA: TGTGCCAGCAGCTTATTCGAGGGAGATACGCAGTATTTT. Drawing the rest from reference TRBV7-9 and TRBJ2-3, the complete variable domain is DTGVSQNPRHKITKRGQNVTFRCDPISEHNRLYWYRQTLGQGPEFLTYFQNEAQLEKSRLLSDRFSAERPKGSFSTLEIQRTEQGDSAMYLCASSLFEGDTQYFGPGTRLTVL.

The chain joins TRBV3-1 to TRBJ2-1; D may be TRBD2 (6 bases). Trimming stripped 0 bases from V and 5 bases from J, with 11 bases between. CDR1 and CDR2 from the germline V gene are LGHDT and YNNKEL (reference sequence). This CDR3 spans 15 amino acids. CDR3 sequence reads: CASSQDWGRHNEQFF. Written as DNA, the CDR3 is TGTGCCAGCAGCCAAGATTGGGGGAGGCACAATGAGCAGTTCTTC.

At least ten counts were recorded for this clonotype. The rearrangement links TRBV12-3 or TRBV12-4 to TRBJ1-5; the D is unclear. With 2 bases removed from V and 2 bases from J, the gap between germline ends came to 10 bases. This CDR3 is built from 15 residues. The CDR3 bases are TGTGCCAGCAGTTTAATCGGCCAGGGCAATCAGCCCCAGCATTTT. Translating gives CASSLIGQGNQPQHF.

The J gene is TRBJ2-2, the V gene TRBV12-3 or TRBV12-4; 8 bases match TRBD2. Trimming removed 10 bases from V and 6 bases from J; junction bases left unmatched: 10. The CDR3 length is 14 residues. The CDR3 DNA sequence: TGTGCCACCGGGAGGGGAGGAGTCGCCGGGGAGCTGTTTTTT. Its protein product is CATGRGGVAGELFF.

This clonotype has more than one count but fewer than ten. This chain connects TRBV5-1 to TRBJ2-3; 10 bases agree with TRBD2. J gave up 1 base and V 0 bases, and 8 bases lay outside the gene matches. CDR3 length: 18 residues. CDR1 and CDR2 from the germline V gene are SGHRS and YFSETQ. For the CDR3, the DNA is TGCGCCAGCAGCTTGGTCGGGTCTAGCGGGGGCCGCACAGATACGCAGTATTTT. Amino acid sequence: CASSLVGSSGGRTDTQYF.

This chain links TRBV7-2 with TRBJ1-5; D gene uncertain. CDR3 size: 14 residues. CDR1 SGHTA and CDR2 FQGNSA come from the germline V gene. Trimming removed 4 bases from V and 5 bases from J, with 12 bases in between. This CDR3 reads CASSSKGLDQPQHF. CDR3 DNA sequence: TGTGCCAGCAGCTCAAAAGGGCTTGATCAGCCCCAGCATTTT.

This clonotype has just a few counts. This chain connects TRBV5-1 to TRBJ1-2; no reliable D call. Germline V gene lookup returns CDR1 SGHRS and CDR2 YFSETQ. The length of the CDR3 is 13 residues. With 3 bases removed from V and 3 bases from J, the gap between germline ends came to 9 bases. The CDR3 is CASSYGPHYGYTF. The CDR3 DNA reads as TGCGCCAGCAGCTACGGGCCTCACTATGGCTACACCTTC. The full variable domain, in which reference TRBV5-1 and TRBJ1-2 provide the parts outside the CDR3, is KAGVTQTPRYLIKTRGQQVTLSCSPISGHRSVSWYQQTPGQGLQFLFEYFSETQRNKGNFPGRFSGRQFSNSRSEMNVSTLELGDSALYLCASSYGPHYGYTFGSGTRLTVV.

The chain uses TRBV27 and TRBJ2-7; 8 bases align to TRBD2. Unmatched junction bases numbered 8, after V lost 4 bases and J lost 6 bases. The CDR3 loop spans 14 amino acids. Germline CDR1 is MNHEY and CDR2 is SMNVEV (reference sequence). CDR3 DNA sequence: TGTGCCAGCAGTTCCGGAGCGGGAGCGGGCGAGCAGTACGTC. Its translation is CASSSGAGAGEQYV.

This clonotype came up a few times. The rearrangement uses TRBV12-3 or TRBV12-4 and TRBJ2-1, with 10 bases identical to TRBD2. Trimming removed 3 bases from V and 7 bases from J; junction bases left unmatched: 6. The CDR3 runs 15 residues. The CDR3 sequence: CASSFPAGGGNEQFF. The CDR3 DNA follows: TGTGCCAGCAGTTTTCCAGCGGGAGGGGGTAATGAGCAGTTCTTC.

The table lists this clonotype with many counts. The rearrangement joins TRBV11-2 to TRBJ2-7; 12 bases agree with TRBD2. The CDR3 length is 14 residues. Germline CDR1 and CDR2: SGHAT and FQNNGV. J lost 6 bases, V lost 4 bases, and 4 bases had no gene match. The DNA of the CDR3 is TGTGCCAGCAGCTCGACTAGCGGGAGTGGCGAGCAGTACTTC. Protein: CASSSTSGSGEQYF.

This clonotype was seen more than once but under ten times. The CDR3 protein is CSVEVPGDYGYTF. In DNA, the CDR3 is TGCAGCGTTGAAGTTCCAGGGGACTATGGCTACACCTTC. The V gene is TRBV29-1, the J gene TRBJ1-2; perhaps TRBD1 as D (6 bases). The CDR3 is 13 amino acids. Trimming removed 1 base from V and 3 bases from J, with 9 bases in between. In germline, CDR1 is SQVTM, CDR2 ANQGSEA.